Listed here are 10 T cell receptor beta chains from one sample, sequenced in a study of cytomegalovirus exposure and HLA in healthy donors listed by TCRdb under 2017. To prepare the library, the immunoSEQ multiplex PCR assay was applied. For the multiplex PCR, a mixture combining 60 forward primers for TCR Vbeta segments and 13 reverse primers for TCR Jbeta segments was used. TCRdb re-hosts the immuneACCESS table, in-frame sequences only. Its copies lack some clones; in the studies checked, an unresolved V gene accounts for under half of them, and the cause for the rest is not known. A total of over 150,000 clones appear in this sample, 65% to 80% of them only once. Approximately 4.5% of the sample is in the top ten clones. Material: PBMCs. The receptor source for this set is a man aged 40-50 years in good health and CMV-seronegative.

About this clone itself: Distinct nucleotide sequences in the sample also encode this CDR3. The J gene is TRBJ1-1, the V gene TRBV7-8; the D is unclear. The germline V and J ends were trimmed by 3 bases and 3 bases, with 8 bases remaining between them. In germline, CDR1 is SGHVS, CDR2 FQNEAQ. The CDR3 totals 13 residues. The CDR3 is CASSLGSDTEAFF. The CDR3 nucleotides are TGTGCCAGCAGCTTGGGGAGTGACACTGAAGCTTTCTTT.

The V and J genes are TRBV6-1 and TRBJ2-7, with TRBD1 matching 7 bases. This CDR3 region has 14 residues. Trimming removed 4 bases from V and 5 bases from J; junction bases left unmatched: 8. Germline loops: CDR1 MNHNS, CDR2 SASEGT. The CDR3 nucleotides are TGTGCCAGCAGTGCCGTCCCAGGGGGAGACGAGCAGTACTTC. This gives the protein CASSAVPGGDEQYF.

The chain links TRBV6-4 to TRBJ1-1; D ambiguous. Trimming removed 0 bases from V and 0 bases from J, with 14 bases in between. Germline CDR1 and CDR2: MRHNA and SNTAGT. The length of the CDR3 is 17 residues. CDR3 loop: CASSDSFSLTLNTEAFF. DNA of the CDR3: TGTGCCAGCAGTGACTCTTTCTCTCTCACTTTGAACACTGAAGCTTTCTTT.

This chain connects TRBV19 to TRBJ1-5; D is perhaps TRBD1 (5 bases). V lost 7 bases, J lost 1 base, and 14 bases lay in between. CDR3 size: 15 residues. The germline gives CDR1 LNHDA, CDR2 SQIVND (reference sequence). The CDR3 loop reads CASNTGFRSNQPQHF. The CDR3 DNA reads TGTGCCAGTAACACAGGTTTTCGGAGCAATCAGCCCCAGCATTTT.

CDR3 nucleotide sequence: TGTGCCAGCAGGCCAGGGGTCGTCGCTAATGAAAAACTGTTTTTT. Translation: CASRPGVVANEKLFF. The chain employs TRBV27 and TRBJ1-4, with a tentative D call TRBD1 (6 bases). Trimming cost V 6 bases and J 3 bases, with 14 bases left between them. CDR3 length: 15 amino acids. CDR1 and CDR2 from the germline V gene are MNHEY and SMNVEV (reference sequence). The full variable domain, with the rest looked up from reference TRBV27 and TRBJ1-4, is EAQVTQNPRYLITVTGKKLTVTCSQNMNHEYMSWYRQDPGLGLRQIYYSMNVEVTDKGDVPEGYKVSRKEKRNFPLILESPSPNQTSLYFCASRPGVVANEKLFFGSGTQLSVL.

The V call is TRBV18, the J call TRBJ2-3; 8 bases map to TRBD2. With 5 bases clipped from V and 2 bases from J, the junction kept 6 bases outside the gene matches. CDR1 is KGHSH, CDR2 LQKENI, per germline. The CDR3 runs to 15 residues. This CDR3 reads CASSAIAGTTDTQYF. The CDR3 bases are TGTGCCAGCTCAGCGATAGCGGGGACCACAGATACGCAGTATTTT. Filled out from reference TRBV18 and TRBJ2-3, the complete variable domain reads NAGVMQNPRHLVRRRGQEARLRCSPMKGHSHVYWYRQLPEEGLKFMVYLQKENIIDESGMPKERFSAEFPKEGPSILRIQQVVRGDSAAYFCASSAIAGTTDTQYFGPGTRLTVL.

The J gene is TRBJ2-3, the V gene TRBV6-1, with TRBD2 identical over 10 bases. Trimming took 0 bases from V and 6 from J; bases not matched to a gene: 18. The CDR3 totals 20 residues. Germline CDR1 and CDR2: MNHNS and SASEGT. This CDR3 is CASSEASGPGAGGFWDTQYF. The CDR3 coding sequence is TGTGCCAGCAGTGAAGCCTCGGGGCCCGGAGCGGGGGGGTTTTGGGATACGCAGTATTTT.

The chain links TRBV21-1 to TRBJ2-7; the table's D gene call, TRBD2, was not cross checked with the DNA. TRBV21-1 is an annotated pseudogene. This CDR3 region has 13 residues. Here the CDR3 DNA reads TGTGCCAGCCGAAGAGGGTGGCCCTACGAGCAGTACTTC. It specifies CASRRGWPYEQYF.

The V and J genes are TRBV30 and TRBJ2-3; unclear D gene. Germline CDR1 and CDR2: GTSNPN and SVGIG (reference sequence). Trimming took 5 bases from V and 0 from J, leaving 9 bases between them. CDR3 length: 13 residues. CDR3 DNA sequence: TGTGCCTGGGGGCCCTTAAGCACAGATACGCAGTATTTT. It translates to CAWGPLSTDTQYF.

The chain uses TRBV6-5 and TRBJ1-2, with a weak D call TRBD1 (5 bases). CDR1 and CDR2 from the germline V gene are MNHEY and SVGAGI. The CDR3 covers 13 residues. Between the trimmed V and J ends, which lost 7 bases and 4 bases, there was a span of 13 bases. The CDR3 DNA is TGTGCCAGCACTCAGGGCGTGAGCTATGGCTACACCTTC. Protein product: CASTQGVSYGYTF.